One sample yielded the 15 T cell receptor beta chains listed below, sequenced in a study of shared clonotypes between healthy human individuals. Some clones are missing from TCRdb's copy, which holds only in-frame ones; the method was immunoSEQ multiplex PCR. The profile shows approximately 2.1 million clones, more than 85% of them singletons. Sequencing input: naive CD4+ T cells from PBMCs. Specified subset: CD45RA+ positively selected. Receptors were obtained from a young man in good health. Some clones in this sample may be carry-over from other donors' samples.

The chain carries TRBV18 and TRBJ2-2; D remains unclear. CDR1 KGHSH and CDR2 LQKENI come from the germline V gene. This CDR3 region has 16 residues. The ends were cut back, 5 bases at V and 2 bases at J, with 15 bases in the middle. The CDR3 protein is CASSYRQPPNTGELFF. The CDR3 DNA follows: TGTGCCAGCTCATATAGACAACCACCAAACACCGGGGAGCTGTTTTTT.

The chain recombines TRBV7-2 with TRBJ2-3; D may be TRBD1 or TRBD2 (5 bases each). The CDR3 runs 12 residues. With 5 bases removed from V and 10 bases from J, the gap between germline ends came to 13 bases. CDR1 and CDR2 from the germline V gene are SGHTA and FQGNSA. This chain's CDR3 is CASSAQGVAQYF. The CDR3 DNA is TGTGCCAGCAGCGCCCAGGGAGTGGCGCAGTATTTT.

The chain joins TRBV15 to TRBJ2-5, with D perhaps matching TRBD2 (6 bases). Germline CDR1 and CDR2: LNHNV and YYDKDF (reference sequence). The CDR3 is 15 amino acids. The germline V and J ends were trimmed by 5 bases and 5 bases, with 18 bases remaining between them. This CDR3 reads CATSFGGTPGETQYF. The CDR3 DNA reads as TGTGCCACCAGCTTCGGAGGGACTCCCGGGGAGACCCAGTACTTC.

For this clone: One end of the junction is discordant with germline, which a read error may explain. V usage is TRBV7-2 and J usage is TRBJ2-7, with 10 nucleotides matching TRBD2. Germline CDR1 is SGHTA and CDR2 is FQGNSA. This CDR3 is 15 amino acids long. CDR3 sequence (DNA): TGTGCCAGCAGCATAGCGGGAGGCGTCTCCTACGAGCAGTACTTC. Translated: CASSIAGGVSYEQYF.

The chain employs TRBV18 and TRBJ2-7; 10 positions match TRBD2. Germline assignment: CDR1 KGHSH and CDR2 LQKENI. The CDR3 extends over 15 amino acids. The trim removed 3 bases at V and 3 bases at J, leaving 5 bases unmatched. The chain's CDR3 is CASSPTSGEGYEQYF. DNA of the CDR3: TGTGCCAGCTCACCCACTAGCGGGGAGGGCTACGAGCAGTACTTC.

The V gene is TRBV7-2, the J gene TRBJ1-4; D possibly corresponds to TRBD1 (6 bases). Germline values: CDR1 SGHTA, CDR2 FQGNSA. The CDR3 has 19 residues. The V and J ends lost 4 bases and 9 bases respectively, with 30 bases between them. CDR3 nucleotide sequence: TGTGCCAGCAGCTCAGACGTCCGTTTTTGGATCGGGGGGCGAAAAAAACTGTTTTTT. It encodes CASSSDVRFWIGGRKKLFF.

J is TRBJ2-7 and V is TRBV11-2; D is possibly TRBD2 (5 bases). The CDR3 has 15 residues. Germline V gene lookup returns CDR1 SGHAT and CDR2 FQNNGV. V shed 1 base and J shed 6 bases, with 16 bases lying between them. The CDR3 here is CASSLGSWAEGEQYF. The DNA of the CDR3 is TGTGCCAGCAGCTTAGGAAGTTGGGCAGAGGGCGAGCAGTACTTC.

The chain has TRBV28 and TRBJ2-1; D remains ambiguous. The CDR3 is 12 amino acids. Trimming took 6 bases from V and 10 from J, leaving 13 bases between them. Germline V lookup: CDR1 MDHEN, CDR2 SYDVKM. The CDR3 loop is CASSPRWLEQFF. The DNA for the CDR3 is TGTGCCAGCAGCCCCCGATGGTTGGAGCAGTTCTTC.

The CDR3 DNA follows: TGTGCCAGCAGTTTTCAAAGAGGGATTAATGAAAAACTGTTTTTT. As protein: CASSFQRGINEKLFF. V is TRBV28 and J is TRBJ1-4, with no clear D. Trimming stripped 3 bases from V and 4 bases from J, with 12 bases between. The CDR3 runs to 15 residues. Germline lookup yields CDR1 MDHEN and CDR2 SYDVKM.

This clone was recorded once. The chain links TRBV9 to TRBJ2-1, with 11 bases identical to TRBD1. V dropped 2 bases and J dropped 6; count of bases not matched to a gene: 4. This CDR3 spans 15 amino acids. The V gene's germline CDR1 is SGDLS and CDR2 YYNGEE. For the CDR3, the DNA is TGTGCCAGCAGCGTTTCCGGGACAGGGGGCAATGAGCAGTTCTTC. It codes for CASSVSGTGGNEQFF.

The table lists this clone with a count of one. The chain is built from TRBV4-3 and TRBJ2-5; D is unclear. The V gene's germline CDR1 is LGHNA and CDR2 YSLEER. The V gene lost 1 base and the J gene lost 9 bases, with 9 bases spanning the gap. CDR3 length: 12 amino acids. The CDR3 region has the DNA TGCGCCAGCAGCCAAGTTAATGGGGCCCAGTACTTC. Its protein is CASSQVNGAQYF.

The CDR3 nucleotides read TGTGCCAGTAGTGTCCGGGACACCGGTCGTCAGCCCCAGCATTTT. It yields the protein CASSVRDTGRQPQHF. The chain is built from TRBV19 and TRBJ1-5; weak D call: TRBD1 (6 bases). The V and J ends lost 5 bases and 6 bases respectively, with 17 bases between them. From germline, CDR1 is LNHDA and CDR2 SQIVND (reference sequence). The CDR3 is made up of 15 amino acids.

V is TRBV7-8 and J is TRBJ1-4; no clear D gene. Germline CDR1 is SGHVS and CDR2 is FQNEAQ. V lost 4 bases to trimming and J lost 8 bases, with 14 bases between them. CDR3 length: 14 residues. The CDR3 sequence: CASSSPRGVEKLFF. In DNA, the CDR3 is TGTGCCAGCAGCTCCCCAAGAGGAGTAGAAAAACTGTTTTTT.

CDR3 bases: TGTGCCAGCAGGTATACAGGGGCCTATGGCTACACCTTC. Its translation: CASRYTGAYGYTF. The chain joins TRBV2 to TRBJ1-2; TRBD1 aligns across 7 bases. This CDR3 has 13 residues. V lost 6 bases to trimming and J lost 4 bases; unmatched junction nucleotides: 5. Germline lookup yields CDR1 SNHLY and CDR2 FYNNEI.

The V and J genes are TRBV27 and TRBJ2-2, with D possibly TRBD2 on 7 matching bases. The CDR3 runs to 16 residues. Trimming stripped 2 bases from V and 0 bases from J, with 10 bases between. CDR1 and CDR2 (germline): MNHEY, SMNVEV (reference sequence). The CDR3 nucleotides are TGTGCCAGCAGTTTAAGGGGGGGCGCGAACACCGGGGAGCTGTTTTTT. It yields the protein CASSLRGGANTGELFF.